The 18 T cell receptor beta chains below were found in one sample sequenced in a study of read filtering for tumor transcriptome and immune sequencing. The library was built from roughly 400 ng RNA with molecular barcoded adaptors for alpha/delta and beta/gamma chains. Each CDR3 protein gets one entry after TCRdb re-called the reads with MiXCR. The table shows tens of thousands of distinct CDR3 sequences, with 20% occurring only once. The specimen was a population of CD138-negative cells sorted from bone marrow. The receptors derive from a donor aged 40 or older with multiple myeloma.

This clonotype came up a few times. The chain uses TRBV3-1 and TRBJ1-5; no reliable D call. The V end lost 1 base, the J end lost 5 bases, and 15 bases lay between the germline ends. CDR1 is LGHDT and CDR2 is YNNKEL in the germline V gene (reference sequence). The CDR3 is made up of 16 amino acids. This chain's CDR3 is CASSQGWQVGDQPQHF. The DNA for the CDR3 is TGTGCCAGCAGCCAAGGTTGGCAGGTTGGCGATCAGCCCCAGCATTTT.

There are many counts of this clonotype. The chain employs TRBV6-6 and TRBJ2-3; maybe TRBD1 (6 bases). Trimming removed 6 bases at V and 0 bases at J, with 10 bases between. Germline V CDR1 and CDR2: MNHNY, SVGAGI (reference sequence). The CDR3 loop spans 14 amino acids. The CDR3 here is CASRMDSSTDTQYF. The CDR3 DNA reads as TGTGCCAGCAGGATGGACAGTAGCACAGATACGCAGTATTTT.

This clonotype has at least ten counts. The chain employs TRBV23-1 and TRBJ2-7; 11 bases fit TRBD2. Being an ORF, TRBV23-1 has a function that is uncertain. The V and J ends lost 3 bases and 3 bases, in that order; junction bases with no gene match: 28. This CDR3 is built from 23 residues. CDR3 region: CASSQTTLPNGTSGPLYHYEQYF. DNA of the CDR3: TGCGCCAGCAGTCAGACGACATTGCCTAACGGGACTAGCGGCCCTCTCTATCACTACGAGCAGTACTTC.

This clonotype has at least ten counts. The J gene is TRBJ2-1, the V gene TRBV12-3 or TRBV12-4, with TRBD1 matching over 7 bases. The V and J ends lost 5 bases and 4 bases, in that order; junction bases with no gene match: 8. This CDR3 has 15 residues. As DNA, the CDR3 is TGTGCCAGCAGTCCAACCAGGGGGAGATACAATGAGCAGTTCTTC. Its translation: CASSPTRGRYNEQFF.

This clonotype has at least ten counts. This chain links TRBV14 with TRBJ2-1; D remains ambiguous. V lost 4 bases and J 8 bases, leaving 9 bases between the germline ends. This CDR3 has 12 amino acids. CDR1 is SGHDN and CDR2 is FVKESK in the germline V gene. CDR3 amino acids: CASSPLGDEQFF. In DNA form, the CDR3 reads TGTGCCAGCAGCCCTTTAGGCGATGAGCAGTTCTTC.

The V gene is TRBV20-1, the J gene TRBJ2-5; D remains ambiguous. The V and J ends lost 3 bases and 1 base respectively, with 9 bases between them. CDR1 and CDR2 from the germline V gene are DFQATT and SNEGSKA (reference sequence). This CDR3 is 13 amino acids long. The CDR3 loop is CSARTMTQETQYF. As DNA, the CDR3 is TGCAGTGCTAGGACCATGACCCAAGAGACCCAGTACTTC.

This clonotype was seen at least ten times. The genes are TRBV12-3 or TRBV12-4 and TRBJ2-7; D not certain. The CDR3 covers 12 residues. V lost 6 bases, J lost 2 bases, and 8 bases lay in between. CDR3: CASSRTAYEQYF. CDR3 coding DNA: TGTGCCAGCAGCCGTACAGCCTACGAGCAGTACTTC.

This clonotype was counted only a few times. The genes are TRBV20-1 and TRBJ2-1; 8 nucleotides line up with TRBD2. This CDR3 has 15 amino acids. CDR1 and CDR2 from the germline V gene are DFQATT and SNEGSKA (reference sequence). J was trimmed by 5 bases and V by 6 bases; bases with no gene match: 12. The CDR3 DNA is TGCAGTGCGAGTAATCCCCAGCGGGGGAACAATGAGCAGTTCTTC. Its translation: CSASNPQRGNNEQFF.

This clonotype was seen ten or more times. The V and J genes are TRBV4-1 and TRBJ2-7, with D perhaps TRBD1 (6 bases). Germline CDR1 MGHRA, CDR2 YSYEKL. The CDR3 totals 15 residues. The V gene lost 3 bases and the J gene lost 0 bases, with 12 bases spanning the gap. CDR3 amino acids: CASSQTRGTSYEQYF. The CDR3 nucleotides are TGCGCCAGCAGCCAGACCAGGGGTACCTCCTACGAGCAGTACTTC.

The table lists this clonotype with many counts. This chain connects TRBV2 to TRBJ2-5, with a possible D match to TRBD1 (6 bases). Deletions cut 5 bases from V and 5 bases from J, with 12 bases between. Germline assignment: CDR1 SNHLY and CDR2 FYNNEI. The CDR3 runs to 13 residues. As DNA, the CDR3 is TGTGCCAGCAGTTTCGAAAGGGGGGAGACCCAGTACTTC. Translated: CASSFERGETQYF.

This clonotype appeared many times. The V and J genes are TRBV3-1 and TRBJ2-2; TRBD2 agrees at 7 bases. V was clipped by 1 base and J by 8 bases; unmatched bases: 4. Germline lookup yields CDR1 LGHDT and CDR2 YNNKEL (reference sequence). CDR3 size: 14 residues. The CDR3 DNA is TGTGCCAGCAGCCAAGGTCGGGAGGCTGGGGAGCTGTTTTTT. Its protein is CASSQGREAGELFF.

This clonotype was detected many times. The CDR3 nucleotides are TGTGCCAGCTACCTGGGACTAGCGGGAGTATCCTACAATGAGCAGTTCTTC. Its translation is CASYLGLAGVSYNEQFF. The chain combines TRBV11-3 with TRBJ2-1; 14 positions agree with TRBD2. V was pared by 8 bases and J by 1 base, with 7 bases of the junction left unmatched. CDR1 is SGHNT and CDR2 is YENEEA in the germline V gene. The CDR3 sequence is 17 residues long.

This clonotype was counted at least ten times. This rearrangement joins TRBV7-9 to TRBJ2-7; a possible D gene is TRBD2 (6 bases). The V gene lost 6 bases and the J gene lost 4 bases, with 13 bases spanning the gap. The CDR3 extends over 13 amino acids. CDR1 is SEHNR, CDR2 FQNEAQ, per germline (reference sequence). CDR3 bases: TGTGCCAGCAGATCCGACGGAGGGTACGAGCAGTACTTC. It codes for CASRSDGGYEQYF.

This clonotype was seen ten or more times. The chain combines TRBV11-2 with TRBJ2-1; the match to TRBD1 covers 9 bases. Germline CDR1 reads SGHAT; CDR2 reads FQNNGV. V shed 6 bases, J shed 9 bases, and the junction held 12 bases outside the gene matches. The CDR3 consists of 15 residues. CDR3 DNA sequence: TGTGCCAGCAGGCCGCCGGGACAGGGAGTCCGTGAGCAGTTCTTC. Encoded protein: CASRPPGQGVREQFF.

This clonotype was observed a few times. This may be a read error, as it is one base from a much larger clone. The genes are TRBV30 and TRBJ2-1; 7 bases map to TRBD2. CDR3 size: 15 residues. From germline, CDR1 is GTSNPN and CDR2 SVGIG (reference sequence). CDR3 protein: CAWNQSPRDYNERFF. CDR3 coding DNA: TGTGCCTGGAACCAAAGCCCCAGGGACTACAATGAGCGGTTCTTC.

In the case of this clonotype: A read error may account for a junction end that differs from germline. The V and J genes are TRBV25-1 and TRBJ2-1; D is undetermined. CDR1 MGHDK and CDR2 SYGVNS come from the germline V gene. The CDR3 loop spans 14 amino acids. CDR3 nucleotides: TGCGCCAGCAGTGGATATAAACAGTACAATGAACAGTTCTTC. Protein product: CASSGYKQYNEQFF. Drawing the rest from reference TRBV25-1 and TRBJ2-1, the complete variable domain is EADIYQTPRYLVIGTGKKITLECSQTMGHDKMYWYQQDPGMELHLIHYSYGVNSTEKGDLSSESTVSRIRTEHFPLTLESARPSHTSQYLCASSGYKQYNEQFFGPGTRLTVL.

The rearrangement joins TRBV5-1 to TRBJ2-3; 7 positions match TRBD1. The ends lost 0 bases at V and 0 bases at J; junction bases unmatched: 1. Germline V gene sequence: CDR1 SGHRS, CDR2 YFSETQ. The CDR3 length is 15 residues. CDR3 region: CASSLVGQSTDTQYF. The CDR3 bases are TGCGCCAGCAGCTTGGTGGGACAGAGCACAGATACGCAGTATTTT.

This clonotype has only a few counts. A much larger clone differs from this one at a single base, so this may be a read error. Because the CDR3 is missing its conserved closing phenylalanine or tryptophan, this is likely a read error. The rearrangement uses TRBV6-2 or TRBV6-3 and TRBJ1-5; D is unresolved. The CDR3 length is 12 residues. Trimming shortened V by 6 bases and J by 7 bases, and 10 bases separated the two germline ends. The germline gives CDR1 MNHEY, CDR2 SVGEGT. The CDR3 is CASRPRGQPQHL. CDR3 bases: TGTGCCAGCAGGCCACGTGGGCAGCCCCAGCATCTT.